A single sample gave rise to the 18 T cell receptor beta chains below, sequenced in a study of glioma-infiltrating T cells after dendritic cell vaccination (dated by TCRdb to about 2016). The library was obtained by the immunoSEQ multiplex PCR assay. Here the immuneACCESS table is served through TCRdb, limited to in-frame sequences with V and J called. Missing clones are a known gap in these copies; in checked studies unresolved V genes cover under half, and the rest lacks a known reason. The sample table holds around 92,000 clones, of which approximately 80% were seen once. The top ten clonotypes cover roughly 5.5% of the sample. The sample's time point label is to be understood as: after dendritic cell vaccination, including at tumor progression/relapse. The specimen comprised blood, sampled after dendritic cell vaccination. All receptors derive from a human donor with glioblastoma.

This sequence joins TRBV25-1 and TRBJ1-6; maybe TRBD1 (6 bases). V was clipped by 5 bases and J by 8 bases, with 19 bases between them. The CDR3 contains 16 residues. The V gene's germline CDR1 is MGHDK and CDR2 SYGVNS. This CDR3 is CASSTGFRSSHSPLHF. Written as DNA, the CDR3 is TGTGCCAGCAGTACAGGGTTTCGTTCTTCCCATTCACCCCTCCACTTT.

This clone has only one observation. The chain uses TRBV7-8 and TRBJ2-3, with 7 bases matching TRBD1. From germline, CDR1 is SGHVS and CDR2 FQNEAQ. Trimming took 2 bases from V and 2 from J; bases not matched to a gene: 7. The CDR3 has 16 residues. The CDR3 sequence is CASSLRGTVLTDTQYF. The CDR3 DNA is TGTGCCAGCAGCTTACGTGGGACAGTGCTCACAGATACGCAGTATTTT. The full variable domain, rest sourced from reference TRBV7-8 and TRBJ2-3, is GAGVSQSPRYKVAKRGQDVALRCDPISGHVSLFWYQQALGQGPEFLTYFQNEAQLDKSGLPSDRFFAERPEGSVSTLKIQRTQQEDSAVYLCASSLRGTVLTDTQYFGPGTRLTVL.

This chain uses TRBV5-1 with TRBJ1-2; 7 nucleotides align to TRBD1. Germline CDR1 and CDR2: SGHRS and YFSETQ. The V and J ends lost 2 bases and 6 bases, in that order; junction bases with no gene match: 10. The length of the CDR3 is 15 residues. CDR3 residues: CASSLLGGWWDGYTF. The CDR3 coding sequence is TGCGCCAGCAGCTTATTAGGGGGCTGGTGGGATGGCTACACCTTC.

This clone was found once. The chain couples TRBV5-4 to TRBJ1-2, with D possibly matching TRBD1 (6 bases). CDR3 size: 15 residues. The V end lost 1 base, the J end lost 8 bases, and 18 bases lay between the germline ends. CDR1 SGHNT and CDR2 YYREEE come from the germline V gene (reference sequence). The CDR3 loop reads CASSLSGTSAGGYTF. In nucleotides, the CDR3 is TGTGCCAGCAGCTTGAGTGGGACAAGCGCCGGGGGCTACACCTTC.

The rearrangement links TRBV7-9 to TRBJ1-3; unclear D gene. V shed 5 bases and J shed 0 bases, with 11 bases lying between them. This CDR3 contains 15 residues. Germline CDR1 and CDR2: SEHNR and FQNEAQ (reference sequence). The CDR3 region is CASSPPLSSGNTIYF. The CDR3 DNA sequence: TGTGCCAGCAGCCCACCCCTGAGCTCTGGAAACACCATATATTTT.

This chain links TRBV2 with TRBJ1-3; no definite D call. V shed 4 bases and J shed 4 bases, with 8 bases lying between them. In germline, CDR1 is SNHLY, CDR2 FYNNEI. CDR3 length: 13 residues. This chain's CDR3 is CASSGLRGNTIYF. As DNA, the CDR3 is TGTGCCAGCAGTGGCCTGAGGGGAAACACCATATATTTT.

V usage is TRBV11-2 and J usage is TRBJ2-5; 8 positions match TRBD2. CDR1 is SGHAT, CDR2 FQNNGV, per germline. The V segment lost 2 bases and the J segment 4 bases; nucleotides outside the gene matches: 6. CDR3 size: 15 residues. Here the CDR3 reads CASSLMRGARETQYF. In nucleotides, the CDR3 is TGTGCCAGCAGCTTAATGCGGGGGGCGCGAGAGACCCAGTACTTC. The variable domain in full, completed from reference TRBV11-2 and TRBJ2-5, reads EAGVAQSPRYKIIEKRQSVAFWCNPISGHATLYWYQQILGQGPKLLIQFQNNGVVDDSQLPKDRFSAERLKGVDSTLKIQPAKLEDSAVYLCASSLMRGARETQYFGPGTRLLVL.

V usage is TRBV11-3 and J usage is TRBJ2-7, with D hard to call. The germline V gene encodes CDR1 SGHNT and CDR2 YENEEA. This CDR3 contains 16 residues. The V end lost 2 bases, the J end lost 4 bases, and 18 bases lay between the germline ends. The CDR3 sequence is CASSLNQAPLGYEQYF. CDR3 bases: TGTGCCAGCAGCTTAAATCAGGCCCCGTTAGGTTACGAGCAGTACTTC.

This clone was seen once. V gene TRBV6-5 combines with J gene TRBJ2-7; D is ambiguous. CDR1 MNHEY and CDR2 SVGAGI come from the germline V gene. The CDR3 length is 14 residues. Trimming left V 5 bases short and J 2 bases short, with 13 bases between. The CDR3 reads CASSAAAATYEQYF. The CDR3 nucleotides are TGTGCCAGCAGTGCTGCCGCAGCGACCTACGAGCAGTACTTC.

The rearrangement uses TRBV11-2 and TRBJ2-7; D is perhaps TRBD1 (5 bases). This CDR3 region has 15 residues. Trimming shortened V by 1 base and J by 2 bases, and 12 bases separated the two germline ends. Germline CDR1 and CDR2: SGHAT and FQNNGV. As DNA, the CDR3 is TGTGCCAGCAGCTTAGGAACAGGACGAACCTACGAGCAGTACTTC. It codes for CASSLGTGRTYEQYF. Full variable domain (missing parts from reference TRBV11-2 and TRBJ2-7): EAGVAQSPRYKIIEKRQSVAFWCNPISGHATLYWYQQILGQGPKLLIQFQNNGVVDDSQLPKDRFSAERLKGVDSTLKIQPAKLEDSAVYLCASSLGTGRTYEQYFGPGTRLTVT.

The chain recombines TRBV6-5 with TRBJ2-3; 9 bases align to TRBD1. The CDR3 contains 15 residues. Germline V gene lookup returns CDR1 MNHEY and CDR2 SVGAGI. V was pared by 5 bases and J by 0 bases, with 3 bases of the junction left unmatched. In DNA, the CDR3 is TGTGCCAGCAGTCCACAGGGGGCTAGCACAGATACGCAGTATTTT. Encoded protein: CASSPQGASTDTQYF.

The J gene is TRBJ2-7, the V gene TRBV2; unclear D gene. This CDR3 contains 14 residues. The germline V and J ends were trimmed by 1 base and 0 bases, with 7 bases remaining between them. Per the germline V gene, CDR1 is SNHLY and CDR2 is FYNNEI. The CDR3 reads CASSEGGSSYEQYF. The CDR3, as DNA: TGTGCCAGCAGTGAAGGTGGTAGCTCCTACGAGCAGTACTTC.

The V and J genes are TRBV18 and TRBJ1-2; TRBD1 might be the D (6 bases). This CDR3 comprises 14 residues. V lost 4 bases and J lost 13, with 22 bases in between. The germline gives CDR1 KGHSH, CDR2 LQKENI. The CDR3 sequence is CASSLDTTTGRSTF. CDR3 sequence (DNA): TGTGCCAGCTCACTAGACACGACGACAGGTCGAAGCACCTTC.

V is TRBV7-9 and J is TRBJ1-1; no clear D gene. Germline lookup yields CDR1 SEHNR and CDR2 FQNEAQ (reference sequence). Trimming took off 2 bases at V and 8 bases at J, with 12 bases between the two ends. The CDR3 length is 13 residues. The CDR3 here is CASSLSAVREAFF. The CDR3 nucleotides read TGTGCCAGCAGCTTAAGCGCTGTCCGGGAAGCTTTCTTT.

The gene calls are TRBV18 and TRBJ1-3, with D perhaps matching TRBD1 (6 bases). There are 16 residues in the CDR3. Germline V gives CDR1 KGHSH, CDR2 LQKENI. Deletions cut 5 bases from V and 1 base from J, with 15 bases between. The CDR3 loop is CASSSTTGFSGNTIYF. The CDR3 bases are TGTGCCAGCTCATCAACTACAGGGTTTTCTGGAAACACCATATATTTT.

The V and J genes are TRBV6-1 and TRBJ1-5, with D perhaps TRBD1 (6 bases). The ends were cut back, 3 bases at V and 7 bases at J, with 7 bases in the middle. Germline V lookup: CDR1 MNHNS, CDR2 SASEGT. The CDR3 is made up of 12 amino acids. CDR3 sequence: CASSDDRQPQHF. The DNA of the CDR3 is TGTGCCAGCAGTGACGACAGGCAGCCCCAGCATTTT.

This CDR3 reads CASSQLRQGGYEQYF. CDR3 sequence (DNA): TGTGCCAGCAGCCAACTTAGGCAGGGTGGTTACGAGCAGTACTTC. This sequence joins TRBV4-2 and TRBJ2-7; D might be TRBD1 (5 bases). Germline CDR1 LGHNA, CDR2 YNFKEQ. Trimming took off 2 bases at V and 4 bases at J, with 15 bases between the two ends. The CDR3 is 15 residues long.

The chain carries TRBV5-1 and TRBJ2-1; D remains unclear. The CDR3 runs to 12 residues. With 5 bases removed from V and 6 bases from J, the gap between germline ends came to 9 bases. Looked up from germline, CDR1 is SGHRS and CDR2 is YFSETQ. CDR3 region: CASSIARNEQFF. Written as DNA, the CDR3 is TGCGCCAGCAGTATAGCACGCAATGAGCAGTTCTTC.